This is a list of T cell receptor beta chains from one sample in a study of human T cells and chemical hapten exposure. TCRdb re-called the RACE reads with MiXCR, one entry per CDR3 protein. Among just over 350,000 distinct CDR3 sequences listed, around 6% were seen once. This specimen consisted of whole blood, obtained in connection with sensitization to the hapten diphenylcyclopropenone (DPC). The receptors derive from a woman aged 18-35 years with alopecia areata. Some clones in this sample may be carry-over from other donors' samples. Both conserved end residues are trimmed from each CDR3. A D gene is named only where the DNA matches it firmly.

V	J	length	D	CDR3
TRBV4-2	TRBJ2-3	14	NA	ASSQVAGRSTDTQY
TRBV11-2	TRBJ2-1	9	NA	ASSLKKGQF
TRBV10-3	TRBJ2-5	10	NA	AISESEGTQY
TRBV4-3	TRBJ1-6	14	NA	ASSQGTVDYNSPLH
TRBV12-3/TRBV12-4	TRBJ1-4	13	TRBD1	ASTAGGVGIEKLF
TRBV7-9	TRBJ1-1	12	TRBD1	ASSWGQWNTEAF
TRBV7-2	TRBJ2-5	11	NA	ASSFGHQETQY
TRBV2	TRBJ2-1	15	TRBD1	ASSVAWDRGLLNEQF
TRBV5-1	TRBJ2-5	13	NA	ASSSTGTNQETQY
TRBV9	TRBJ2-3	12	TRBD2	ASSSGDSTDTQY
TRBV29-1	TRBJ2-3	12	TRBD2	SVDGGGATDTQY
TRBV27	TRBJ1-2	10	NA	ASRSGKSGYT
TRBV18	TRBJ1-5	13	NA	ASSPPSTVNQPQH
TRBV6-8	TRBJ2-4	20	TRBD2	ASSDSEASGSDKRGPKNIQY
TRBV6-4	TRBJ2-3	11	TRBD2	ASSIGTRDTQY
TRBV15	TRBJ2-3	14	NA	ATSGAAARSADTQY
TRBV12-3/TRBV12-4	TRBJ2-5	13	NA	ATRQPASGGETQY
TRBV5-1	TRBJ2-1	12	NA	ASSLDHNSNEQF
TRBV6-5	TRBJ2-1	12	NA	ASSYGQGWNEQF
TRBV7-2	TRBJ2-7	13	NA	ASSLRAWGSYEQY
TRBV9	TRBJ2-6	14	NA	ASSARFDSGANVLT
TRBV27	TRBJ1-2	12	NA	ASSRGGRRDGYT
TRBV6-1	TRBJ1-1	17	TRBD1	ASSLYPLTGGSMNTEAF
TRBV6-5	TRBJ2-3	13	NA	ASSAGRLSTDTQY
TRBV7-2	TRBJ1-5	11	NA	ASSLAQWQPQH
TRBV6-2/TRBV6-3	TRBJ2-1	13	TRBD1	ASSYGTGGYNEQF
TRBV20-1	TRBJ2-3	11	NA	SAREITTDTQY
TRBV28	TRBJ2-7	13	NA	ASSPPGALTYEQY
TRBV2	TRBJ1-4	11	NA	ASSEGVGEKLF
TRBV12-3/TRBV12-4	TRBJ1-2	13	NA	ASSLARGIHYGYT
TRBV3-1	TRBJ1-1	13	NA	ASSHRIAGRTEAF
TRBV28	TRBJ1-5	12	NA	ASTPGTSIQPQH
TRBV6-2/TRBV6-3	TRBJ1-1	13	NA	ASIRGESGRTEAF
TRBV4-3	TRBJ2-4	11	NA	ASSRILEDIQY
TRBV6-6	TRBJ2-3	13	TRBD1	ASCLPQQGVDTQY